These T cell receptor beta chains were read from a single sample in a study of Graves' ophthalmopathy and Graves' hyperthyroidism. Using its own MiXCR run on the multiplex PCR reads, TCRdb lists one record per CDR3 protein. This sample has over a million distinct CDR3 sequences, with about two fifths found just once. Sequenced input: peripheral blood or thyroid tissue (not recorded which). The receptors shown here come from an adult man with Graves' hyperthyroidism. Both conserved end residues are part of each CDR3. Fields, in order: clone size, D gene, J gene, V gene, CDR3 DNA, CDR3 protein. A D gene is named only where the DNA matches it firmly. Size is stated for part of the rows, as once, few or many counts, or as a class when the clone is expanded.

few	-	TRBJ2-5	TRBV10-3	TGTGCCATCAGTGAGTTTGGGATCCGAGAAGAGACCCAGTACTTC	CAISEFGIREETQYF
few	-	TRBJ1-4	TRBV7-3	TGTGCCAGCAGCTTAGGCTCAAATAATGAAAAACTGTTTTTT	CASSLGSNNEKLFF
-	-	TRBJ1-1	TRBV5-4	TGTGCCAGCAGCTTGGTCGCGAAGGTGGGGACCACTGAAGCTTTCTTT	CASSLVAKVGTTEAFF
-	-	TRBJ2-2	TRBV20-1	TGCAGTGCTCTCTCCTTCAGGGCCACCGGGGAGCTGTTTTTT	CSALSFRATGELFF
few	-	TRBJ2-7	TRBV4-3	TGCGCCAGCAGCCAAGGTGAAGGGGAGGCCTACGAGCAGTACTTC	CASSQGEGEAYEQYF
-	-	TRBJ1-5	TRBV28	TGTGCCAGCAGTAAGCGGGTAGAGCAGCCCCAGCATTTT	CASSKRVEQPQHF
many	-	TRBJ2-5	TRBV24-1	TGTGCCACCAGTTCGGGCGTGCAAGAGACCCAGTACTTC	CATSSGVQETQYF
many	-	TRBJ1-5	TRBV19	TGTGCCAGTAGTATTGAGGGGCGGGGGGGGCCCCAGCATTTT	CASSIEGRGGPQHF
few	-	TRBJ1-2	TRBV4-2	TGTGCCAGCTTCGGTGGGGCGCTTGGCTACACCTTC	CASFGGALGYTF
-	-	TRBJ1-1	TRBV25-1	TGTGCCAGCAGTGTGGCTCAGAACACTGAAGCTTTCTTT	CASSVAQNTEAFF
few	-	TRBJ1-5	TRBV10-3	TGTGCCAGCAGATCCTCCGACAGTCCAAATCAGCCCCAGCATTTT	CASRSSDSPNQPQHF
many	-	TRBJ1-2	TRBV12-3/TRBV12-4	TGTGCCAGCAGTTTTAGCGCGGGACGGAGGAACTATGGCTACACCTTC	CASSFSAGRRNYGYTF
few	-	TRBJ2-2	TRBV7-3	TGTGCCAGCAGCTTACAGGGTAGCGCCAACACCGGGGAGCTGTTTTTT	CASSLQGSANTGELFF
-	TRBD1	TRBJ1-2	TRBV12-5	TGTGCTAGTGGTGGGGGGGGGGACAGCGGGATCTATGGCTACACCTTC	CASGGGGDSGIYGYTF
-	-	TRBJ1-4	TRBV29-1	TGCAGCGTTGTGCGGGGCCTGTTTTTT	CSVVRGLFF
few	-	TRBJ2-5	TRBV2	TGTGCCAGCACCAAGGCGCACCGGACCCAGTACTTC	CASTKAHRTQYF
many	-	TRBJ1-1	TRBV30	TGTGCCTGGAGTTCCTCCGACAGCACTGAAGCTTTCTTT	CAWSSSDSTEAFF
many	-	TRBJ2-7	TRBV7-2	TGTGCCAGCAGCTTGCGGGGACGCAGCTCCTACGAGCAGTACTTC	CASSLRGRSSYEQYF
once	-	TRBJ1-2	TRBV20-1	TGCAGTGCTAGAGTTGGTGGCTCTGGAAACACCTTC	CSARVGGSGNTF
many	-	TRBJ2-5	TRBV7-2	TGTGCCAGCACCTCCGCTCTTAGCGGCAGGGTGGAGACCCAGTACTTC	CASTSALSGRVETQYF
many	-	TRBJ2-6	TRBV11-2	TGTGCCAGCAGCTTATTTGGGGATTACTCTGGGGCCAACGTCCTGACTTTC	CASSLFGDYSGANVLTF
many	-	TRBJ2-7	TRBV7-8	TGTGCCAGCAGCTTAGTCCCGGACGGCGCCTACGAGCAGTACTTC	CASSLVPDGAYEQYF
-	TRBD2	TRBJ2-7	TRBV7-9	TGTGCCAGCGAGGCGGGTAGCGGGAGCTACGAGCAGTACTTC	CASEAGSGSYEQYF
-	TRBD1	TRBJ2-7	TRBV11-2	TGTGCCAGCAGTTATGGGACAGGGGTCTACGAGCAGTACTTC	CASSYGTGVYEQYF
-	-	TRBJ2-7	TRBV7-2	TGCGCCAGCAGCCAAGACCTCCAGTCTGGGCTCTCCTACGAGCAGTACTTC	CASSQDLQSGLSYEQYF
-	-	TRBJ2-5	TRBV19	TGTGCCAGTAGTATGATCAGTCTTCCGCTGATTTCGTTGGAGACCCAGTACTTC	CASSMISLPLISLETQYF
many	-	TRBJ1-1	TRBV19	TGTGCCAGTAGTGGGCGACACCAAGAAGCTTTCTTT	CASSGRHQEAFF
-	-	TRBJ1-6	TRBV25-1	TGTGCCAGCAGTAAATGGACGGTTAACTCACCCCTCCACTTT	CASSKWTVNSPLHF
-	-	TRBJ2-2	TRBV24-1	TGTGCCACCAGTGATTCTCGGGAGCTGTTTTTT	CATSDSRELFF
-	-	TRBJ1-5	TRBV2	TGTGCCAGCAGTGGGGGCCCCCGCGATGGGCCCCAGCATTTT	CASSGGPRDGPQHF
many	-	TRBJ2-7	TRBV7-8	TGTGCCAGCAGCTTCCAGGGCACTAGCAGCTACGAGCAGTACTTC	CASSFQGTSSYEQYF
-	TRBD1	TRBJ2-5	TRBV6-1	TGTGCCAGCAGTGAAGACCCGGACAGGGCCCAAGAGACCCAGTACTTC	CASSEDPDRAQETQYF
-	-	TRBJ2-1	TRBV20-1	TGCAGCGGGAGACTAGTTCACAATGAGCAGTTCTTC	CSGRLVHNEQFF
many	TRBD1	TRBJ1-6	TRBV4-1	TGCGCCAGCAGCCAGGAGCCGGGACAGCATAATTCACCCCTCCACTTT	CASSQEPGQHNSPLHF
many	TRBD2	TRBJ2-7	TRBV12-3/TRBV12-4	TGTGCCAGCAGTCCCGGGGGGGGCAGACGCGAGCAGTACTTC	CASSPGGGRREQYF
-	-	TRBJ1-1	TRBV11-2	TGTGCCAGCAGCTTAGATCCGAGGGGGGTAAGGGCGGTGAACACTGAAGCTTTCTTT	CASSLDPRGVRAVNTEAFF
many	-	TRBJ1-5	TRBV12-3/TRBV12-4	TGTGCCAGCAGTTTAGGTAGAAGCAATCAGCCCCAGCATTTT	CASSLGRSNQPQHF
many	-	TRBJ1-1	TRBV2	TGTGCCAGCAGTGCCGGGGGCTTACAGAGAACGAACACTGAAGCTTTCTTT	CASSAGGLQRTNTEAFF
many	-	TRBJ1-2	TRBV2	TGTGCCAGCAGTGAGGCAGGGAGTACTGGCTACACCTTC	CASSEAGSTGYTF
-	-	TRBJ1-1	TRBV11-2	TGTGCCAGCAGCCCTGGACTAGCGGTAACTGAAGCTTTCTTT	CASSPGLAVTEAFF
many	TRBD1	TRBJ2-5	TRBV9	TGTGCCAGCAACTCAGGGGGCCTCAAAGAGACCCAGTACTTC	CASNSGGLKETQYF
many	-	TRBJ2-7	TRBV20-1	TGCAGTGCCCCTCGCCCCTCCGAGCAGTACTTC	CSAPRPSEQYF
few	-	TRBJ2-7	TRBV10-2	TGCGCCAGCAGCCTGAACAGGGTTCACGAGCAGTACTTC	CASSLNRVHEQYF
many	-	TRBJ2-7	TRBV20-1	TGCAGTGCTAGTCTTTCGGCTAAACCCTACGAGCAGTACTTC	CSASLSAKPYEQYF
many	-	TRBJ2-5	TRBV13	TGTGCCAGCAGCTTAATGTCCCCCAGGGGTTGGCAAGAGACCCAGTACTTC	CASSLMSPRGWQETQYF
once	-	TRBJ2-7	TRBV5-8	TGTGCCGGCAGCTTGTCCAGGGGACGACCCGAGCAGTACTTC	CAGSLSRGRPEQYF
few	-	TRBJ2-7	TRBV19	TGTGCCAGCAGTTATAATTGGCCAGCGGGCGAGCAGTACTTC	CASSYNWPAGEQYF
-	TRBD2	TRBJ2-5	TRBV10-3	TGTGCCACCCAGCGGGAAAAAGGGCAAGAGACCCAGTACTTC	CATQREKGQETQYF
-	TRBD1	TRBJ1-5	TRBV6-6	TGTGCCAGCAGTCCAGGGGGGAGCCAGCATTTT	CASSPGGSQHF
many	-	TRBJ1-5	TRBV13	TGTGCCAGCAGCTACGGGGGGCAGGGTAGCAATCAGCCCCAGCATTTT	CASSYGGQGSNQPQHF
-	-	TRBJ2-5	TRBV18	TGTGCCAGCTCACACGACGGGTACAGGGAGGCGCAAGAGACCCAGTACTTC	CASSHDGYREAQETQYF
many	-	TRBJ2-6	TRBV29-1	TGCAGCGTGAGTGAGGGTGTGAGAGGGGCCAACGTCCTGACTTTC	CSVSEGVRGANVLTF
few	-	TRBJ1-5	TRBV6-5	TGTGCCAGCAAATACAGGGAGAATCAGCCCCAGCATTTT	CASKYRENQPQHF
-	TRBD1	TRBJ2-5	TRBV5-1	TGCGCCAGCAGCCGCGACAGGGTAGAGGAGACCCAGTACTTC	CASSRDRVEETQYF
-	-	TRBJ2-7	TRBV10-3	TGTGCCATCAAGAGAGGCGACAGACTTTACGAGCAGTACTTC	CAIKRGDRLYEQYF